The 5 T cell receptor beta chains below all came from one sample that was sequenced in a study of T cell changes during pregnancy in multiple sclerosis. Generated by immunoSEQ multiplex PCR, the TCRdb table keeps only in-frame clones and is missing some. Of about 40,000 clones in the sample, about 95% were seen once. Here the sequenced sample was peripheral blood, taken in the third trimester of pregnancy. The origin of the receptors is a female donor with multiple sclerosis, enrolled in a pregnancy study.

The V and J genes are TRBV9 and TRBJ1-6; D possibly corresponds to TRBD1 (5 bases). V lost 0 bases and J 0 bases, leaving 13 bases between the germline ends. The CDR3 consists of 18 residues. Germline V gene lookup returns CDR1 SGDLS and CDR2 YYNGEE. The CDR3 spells CASSVEDSISSYNSPLHF. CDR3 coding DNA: TGTGCCAGCAGCGTAGAAGACAGCATCAGCTCCTATAATTCACCCCTCCACTTT. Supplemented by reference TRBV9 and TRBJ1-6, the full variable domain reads DSGVTQTPKHLITATGQRVTLRCSPRSGDLSVYWYQQSLDQGLQFLIQYYNGEERAKGNILERFSAQQFPDLHSELNLSSLELGDSALYFCASSVEDSISSYNSPLHFGNGTRLTVT.

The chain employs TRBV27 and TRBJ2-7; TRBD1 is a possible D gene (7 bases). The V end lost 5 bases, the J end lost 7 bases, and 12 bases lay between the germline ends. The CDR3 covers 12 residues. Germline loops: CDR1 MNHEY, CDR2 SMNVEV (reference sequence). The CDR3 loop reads CASSQGGVEQYF. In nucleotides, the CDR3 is TGTGCCAGCAGTCAGGGGGGTGTAGAGCAGTACTTC.

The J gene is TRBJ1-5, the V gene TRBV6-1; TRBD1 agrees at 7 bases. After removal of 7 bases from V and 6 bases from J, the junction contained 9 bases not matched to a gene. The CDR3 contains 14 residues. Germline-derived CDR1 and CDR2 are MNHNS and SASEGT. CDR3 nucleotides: TGTGCCAGCATGACGACAGGGTTCGGTCAGCCCCAGCATTTT. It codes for CASMTTGFGQPQHF.

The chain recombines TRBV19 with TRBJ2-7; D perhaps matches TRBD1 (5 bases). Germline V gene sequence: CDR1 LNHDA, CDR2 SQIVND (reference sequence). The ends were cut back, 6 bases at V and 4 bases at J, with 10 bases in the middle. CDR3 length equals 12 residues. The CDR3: CASSDDSYEQYF. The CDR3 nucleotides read TGTGCCAGTAGCGACGACAGTTACGAGCAGTACTTC.

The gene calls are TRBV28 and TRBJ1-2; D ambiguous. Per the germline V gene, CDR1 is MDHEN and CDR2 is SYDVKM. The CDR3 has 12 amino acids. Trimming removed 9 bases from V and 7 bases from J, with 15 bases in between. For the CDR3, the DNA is TGTGCCAGTTTTCGGGTGGAGGTTGGCTACACCTTC. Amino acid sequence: CASFRVEVGYTF.